This entry describes one T cell receptor beta chain. The data were produced by immunoSEQ multiplex PCR, yet TCRdb's version contains in-frame clones alone and is incomplete. The top ten hold approximately 1% of the sample, which has 40,000 to 45,000 clones, 60% to 85% seen once. With 1 base clipped from V and 3 bases from J, the junction kept 9 bases outside the gene matches. The CDR3 consists of 18 residues. Germline CDR1 reads SGHRS; CDR2 reads YFSETQ. This specimen comes from a study of preoperative IRX-2 immunotherapy in early breast cancer. The treatment: preoperative locoregional IRX-2 cytokine immunotherapy. Samples came from a phase Ib trial of preoperative locoregional IRX-2 cytokine immunotherapy.

This chain uses TRBV5-1 with TRBJ2-3; 12 nucleotides align to TRBD2. The receptor's source is a human donor with breast cancer. The starting material was tumor tissue, obtained after IRX-2 immunotherapy. The CDR3 is CASSLTPMTSGGTDTQYF. CDR3 coding DNA: TGCGCCAGCAGCTTGACCCCCATGACTAGCGGGGGAACAGATACGCAGTATTTT.